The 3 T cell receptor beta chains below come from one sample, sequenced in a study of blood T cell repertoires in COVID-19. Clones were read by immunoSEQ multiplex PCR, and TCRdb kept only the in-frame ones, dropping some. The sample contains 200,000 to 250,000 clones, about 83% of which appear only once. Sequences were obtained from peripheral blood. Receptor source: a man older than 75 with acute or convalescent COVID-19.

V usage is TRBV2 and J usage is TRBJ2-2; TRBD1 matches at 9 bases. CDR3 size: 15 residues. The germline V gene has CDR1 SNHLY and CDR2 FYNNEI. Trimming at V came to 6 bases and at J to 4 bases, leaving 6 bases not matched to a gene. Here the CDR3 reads CASSGTGTGTGELFF. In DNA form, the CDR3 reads TGTGCCAGCAGCGGGACAGGGACGGGCACCGGGGAGCTGTTTTTT.

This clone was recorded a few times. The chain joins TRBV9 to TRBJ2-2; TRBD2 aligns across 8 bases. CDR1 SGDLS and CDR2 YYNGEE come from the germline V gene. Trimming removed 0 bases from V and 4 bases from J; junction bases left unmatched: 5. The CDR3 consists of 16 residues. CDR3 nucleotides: TGTGCCAGCAGCGTAGGACTAGCGCGCGGCACCGGGGAGCTGTTTTTT. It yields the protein CASSVGLARGTGELFF.

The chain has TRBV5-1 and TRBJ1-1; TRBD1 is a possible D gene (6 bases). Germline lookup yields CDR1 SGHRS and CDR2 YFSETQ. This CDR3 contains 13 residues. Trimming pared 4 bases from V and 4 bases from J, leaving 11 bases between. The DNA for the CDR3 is TGCGCCAGCAGCGCTGGACAGATCACTGAAGCTTTCTTT. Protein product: CASSAGQITEAFF.